In this sample, the clone carrying this T cell receptor beta chain turned up once. The sample comes from a study of T cell responses to AZD1222 COVID-19 vaccine. Study details: Investigators merged groups given second doses at roughly 4 or roughly 12 weeks.

Some clones are missing from TCRdb's copy, which holds only in-frame ones; the method was immunoSEQ multiplex PCR. Found here are some 170,000 clones, around nine tenths of them singletons; the top ten hold 2.6%. The CDR3 spans 14 residues. V lost 6 bases and J lost 3; bases outside the gene matches: 4. Germline loops: CDR1 MNHEY, CDR2 SMNVEV (reference sequence). The chain links TRBV27 to TRBJ1-1, with 10 bases that match TRBD1. The sample was peripheral blood, taken on day 0 of AZD1222 vaccination. This clonotype originated in an adult in good health. The CDR3 region is CASRTGGADTEAFF. The CDR3, as DNA: TGTGCCAGCAGGACAGGGGGCGCAGACACTGAAGCTTTCTTT.